Sequencing of this TCR beta chain was carried out in a study of OX40 agonist ivuxolimab in advanced cancers. Broader study findings: In general, CD8+ T cells held more expanded clones than CD4+ did, on average. Among the lowest levels of clonal expansion were found in partial responders at 0.1-3.0 mg/kg.

With autoimmune disease history or systemic immunosuppression, patients were excluded. The length of the CDR3 is 11 residues. V was trimmed by 4 bases and J by 11 bases, leaving 11 bases between them. Germline CDR1 MNHEY, CDR2 SMNVEV (reference sequence). Sequenced by immunoSEQ multiplex PCR; TCRdb stores in-frame clones only, minus some. This table has more than 70,000 clones, roughly 80% appearing once. This clone came up many times. Its target is unknown. This sample comprised CD4+ or CD8+ T cells sorted from blood, obtained in a trial of the OX40 agonist ivuxolimab. This TCR was recovered from an adult with an advanced solid tumor such as melanoma, head and neck, liver or kidney cancer. The chain uses TRBV27 and TRBJ1-1; D is unresolved. This CDR3 is CASSWGMLAFF. CDR3 nucleotide sequence: TGTGCCAGCAGTTGGGGAATGTTGGCTTTCTTT.